One sample yielded the 2 T cell receptor beta chains listed below, sequenced in a study of human T cells and chemical hapten exposure (dated by TCRdb to 2020 to 2022). Preparation of the library involved RACE. The sequencer was a NextSeq 500. TCRdb trimmed the raw reads at Q25, called clones with MiXCR and kept productive beta chains. Rows with a matching CDR3 protein are joined into one entry that keeps the most common DNA and genes. In this sample the table shows some 100,000 distinct CDR3 sequences, less than 10% of which occur a single time. The ten most abundant clones make up more than 3% of the sample. According to the study, the label for this sample's time point signals: patch test 2, 6 weeks after DPC sensitization. The sample's treatment or condition, from its label and the paper: therapeutic diphenylcyclopropenone sensitization with weekly scalp DPC. The starting material was whole blood, obtained in connection with sensitization to the hapten diphenylcyclopropenone (DPC). The receptors shown here come from a woman in her 40s with alopecia areata. Some clones in this sample may be carry-over from other donors' samples.

This clonotype was found a few times. The chain uses TRBV12-2 and TRBJ2-2; the table's D call of TRBD1 was not tested on the DNA. TRBV12-2 is described as a pseudogene. The CDR3 is 20 residues long. CDR3: CASRLVQVAGAYTNTGELFF. CDR3 DNA sequence: TGTGCAAGTCGCTTAGTTCAAGTAGCGGGGGCGTACACGAACACCGGGGAGCTGTTTTTT.

The J gene is TRBJ1-3, the V gene TRBV7-2; 7 nucleotides agree with TRBD1. The V gene end was trimmed by 4 bases and the J gene end by 0 bases; junction bases not matched to a gene: 9. CDR3 length equals 17 residues. Germline CDR1 SGHTA, CDR2 FQGNSA. The CDR3 loop is CASSSRGQSSSGNTIYF. The CDR3 nucleotides read TGTGCCAGCAGCTCGAGGGGACAGTCGAGCTCTGGAAACACCATATATTTT.